This T cell receptor (beta chain) is from a study of T cells expressing NK-cell markers. Study-level results: Of CD8+ T cells, 1.0-7.0% belonged to dominant NKG2C+ clonotypes in roughly 6 donors.

As regards this clonotype: The antigen remains undetermined.

TCRdb re-called the 5' RACE reads; every CDR3 protein appears as one record, without DNA. The sample has approximately 380,000 distinct CDR3 sequences. This CDR3 spans 17 amino acids. Germline CDR1 and CDR2: MNHNS and SASEGT. The TCR was taken from a man aged 18-70 years in good health. The specimen was blood T cells: a sorted CD56 or NKG2C T cell subset, CD4+ or CD8+ T cells, or bulk PBMC T cells (not recorded which). The chain couples TRBV6-1 to TRBJ2-1; TCRdb returns TRBD1, unconfirmable since there is no DNA. The CDR3 spells CASSSSPLRAKYNEQFF.